This T cell receptor (beta chain) was retrieved from a study of blood T cell repertoires in COVID-19. Study background: The origin of the acute and convalescent COVID-19 samples was the United States, Italy and Spain. T cells, B-cell-depleted T cells, or PBMCs provided the cDNA or gDNA that served as material.

Original processing notes: By means of reference gene primer amplification, nucleated cell counts were estimated. Data came from immunoSEQ multiplex PCR; TCRdb stores just in-frame clones and leaves some out. D and trimming were read from the DNA, whereas the V and J calls and clone size are those reported in that table. The repertoire includes 40,000 or so clones, roughly 89% of them detected once, and about 22% sits in the top ten. The receptor was isolated from a man aged 45-65 years with active COVID-19. Material: peripheral blood.

The CDR3 reads CASSLEWTSYEQYF. The CDR3 DNA reads as TGTGCCAGCAGTTTAGAATGGACTAGTTACGAGCAGTACTTC. The chain is built from TRBV27 and TRBJ2-7; 7 nucleotides match TRBD2. Germline CDR1 reads MNHEY; CDR2 reads SMNVEV (reference sequence). CDR3 length: 14 residues. With V trimmed by 2 bases and J by 4 bases, 5 bases remained unmatched.